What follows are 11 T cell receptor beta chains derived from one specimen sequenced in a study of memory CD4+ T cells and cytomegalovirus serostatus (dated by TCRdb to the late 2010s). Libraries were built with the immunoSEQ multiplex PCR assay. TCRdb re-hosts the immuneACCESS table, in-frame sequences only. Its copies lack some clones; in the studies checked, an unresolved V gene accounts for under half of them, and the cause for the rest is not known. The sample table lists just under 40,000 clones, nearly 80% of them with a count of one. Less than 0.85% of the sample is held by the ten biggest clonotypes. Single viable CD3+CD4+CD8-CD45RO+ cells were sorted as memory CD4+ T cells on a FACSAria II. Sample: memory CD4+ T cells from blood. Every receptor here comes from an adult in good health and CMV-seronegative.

The CDR3 is CASRTSGGRETQYF. CDR3 in DNA: TGTGCCAGCAGAACTAGCGGGGGGAGGGAGACCCAGTACTTC. The rearrangement links TRBV2 to TRBJ2-5; 12 bases align to TRBD2. Germline V lookup: CDR1 SNHLY, CDR2 FYNNEI. The CDR3 extends over 14 amino acids. V trimming: 6 bases; J trimming: 5 bases; junction bases outside the gene matches: 4.

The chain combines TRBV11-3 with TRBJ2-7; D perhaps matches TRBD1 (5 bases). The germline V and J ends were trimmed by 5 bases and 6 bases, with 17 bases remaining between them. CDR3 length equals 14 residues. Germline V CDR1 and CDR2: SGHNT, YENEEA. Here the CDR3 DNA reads TGTGCCAGCAGCCCAGGTTCTGAGCAGGGCGAGCAGTACTTC. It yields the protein CASSPGSEQGEQYF.

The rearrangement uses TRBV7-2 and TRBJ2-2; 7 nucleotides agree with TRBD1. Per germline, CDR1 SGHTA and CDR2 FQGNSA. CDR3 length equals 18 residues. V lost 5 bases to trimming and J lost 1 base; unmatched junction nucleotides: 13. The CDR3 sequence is CASSTPLRTGVNTGELFF. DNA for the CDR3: TGTGCCAGCAGCACCCCCCTACGGACAGGAGTGAACACCGGGGAGCTGTTTTTT.

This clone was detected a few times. The CDR3 coding sequence is TGCGCCAGCAGCCGCAACGGCTATGGCTACACCTTC. Its translation is CASSRNGYGYTF. The chain joins TRBV4-1 to TRBJ1-2; D unclear. The germline V and J ends were trimmed by 4 bases and 4 bases, with 7 bases remaining between them. Germline V gene lookup returns CDR1 MGHRA and CDR2 YSYEKL. This CDR3 spans 12 amino acids.

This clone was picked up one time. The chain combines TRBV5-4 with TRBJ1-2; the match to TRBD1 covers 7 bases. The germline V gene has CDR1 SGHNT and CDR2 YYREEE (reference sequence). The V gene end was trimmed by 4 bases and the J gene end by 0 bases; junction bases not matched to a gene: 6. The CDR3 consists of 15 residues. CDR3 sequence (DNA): TGTGCCAGCAGCCCCCGGGACAGATCTAACTATGGCTACACCTTC. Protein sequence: CASSPRDRSNYGYTF.

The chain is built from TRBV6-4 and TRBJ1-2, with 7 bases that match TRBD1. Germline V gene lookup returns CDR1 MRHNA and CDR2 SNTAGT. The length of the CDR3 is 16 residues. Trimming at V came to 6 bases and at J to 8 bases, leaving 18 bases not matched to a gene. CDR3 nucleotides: TGTGCCAGCAGCCCAGAACAGGGGCGGCCCGTGGGGGGCTACACCTTC. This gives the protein CASSPEQGRPVGGYTF.

CDR3 loop: CASSYSDRGGGYTF. The CDR3 DNA sequence: TGTGCCAGCAGTTACTCGGACAGGGGGGGCGGCTACACCTTC. The chain has TRBV6-6 and TRBJ1-2; 10 bases align to TRBD1. The CDR3 consists of 14 residues. The ends lost 0 bases at V and 8 bases at J; junction bases unmatched: 3. Germline assignment: CDR1 MNHNY and CDR2 SVGAGI (reference sequence).

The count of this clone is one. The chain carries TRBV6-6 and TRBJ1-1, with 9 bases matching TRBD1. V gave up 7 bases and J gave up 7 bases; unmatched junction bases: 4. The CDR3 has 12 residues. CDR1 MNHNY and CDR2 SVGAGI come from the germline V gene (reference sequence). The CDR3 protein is CASISTGGEAFF. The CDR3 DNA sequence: TGTGCCAGCATATCGACAGGGGGTGAAGCTTTCTTT.

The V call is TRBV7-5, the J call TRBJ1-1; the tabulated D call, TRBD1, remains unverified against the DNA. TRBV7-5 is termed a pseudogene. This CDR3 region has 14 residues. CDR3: CARRTRGLNTEAFF. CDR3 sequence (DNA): TGTGCCAGAAGGACCAGGGGGTTGAACACTGAAGCTTTCTTT.

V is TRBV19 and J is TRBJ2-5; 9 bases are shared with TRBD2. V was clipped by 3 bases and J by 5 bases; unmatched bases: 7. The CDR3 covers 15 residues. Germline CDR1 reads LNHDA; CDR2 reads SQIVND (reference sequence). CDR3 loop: CASSIGGGVPETQYF. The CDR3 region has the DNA TGTGCCAGTAGTATCGGCGGGGGGGTCCCCGAGACCCAGTACTTC.

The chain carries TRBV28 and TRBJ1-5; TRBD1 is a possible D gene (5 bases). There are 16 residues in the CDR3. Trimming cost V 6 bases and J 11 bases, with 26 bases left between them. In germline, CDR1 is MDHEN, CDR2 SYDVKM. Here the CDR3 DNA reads TGTGCCAGCAGCGAGGTCGGGGCCGTCTTACTCTGGGCCCAGCATTTT. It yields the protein CASSEVGAVLLWAQHF.